What follows describes a single T cell receptor (beta chain). This sample is part of a study of T-cell memory formation after mild COVID-19. Constant-segment primers served in 5'RACE that generated TCR alpha and TCR beta cDNA libraries bearing sample barcodes and UMIs. TCRdb re-called the 5' RACE reads through MiXCR, storing one row per CDR3 protein. The sample lists around 180,000 distinct CDR3 sequences; about a fifth were seen once. The junction had 6 bases not matched to a gene; V was cut back by 3 bases and J by 2 bases. Germline CDR1 and CDR2: LGHNA and YNFKEQ. The CDR3 is made up of 15 amino acids.

Input material: PBMCs or a T cell subset sorted from them (not recorded which). This chain connects TRBV4-2 to TRBJ1-2; 7 positions agree with TRBD1. The source of this sequence is a man aged 18 to 30 who had mild COVID-19 (a few samples of this study predate the infection). Cell type and time point are not known. The CDR3 coding sequence is TGTGCCAGCAGCCATCTTGGACAGGAGAACTATGGCTACACCTTC. Residues: CASSHLGQENYGYTF.